This T cell receptor beta chain was captured by sequencing in a study of blood T cell repertoires in COVID-19. Some clones are missing from TCRdb's copy, which holds only in-frame ones; the method was immunoSEQ multiplex PCR. The sample lists about 120,000 clones; around 82% were seen once. The Seattle patients, enrolled during active infection, were followed longitudinally. The CDR3 sequence is 14 residues long. The V end was cut by 10 bases, the J end by 3 bases, with 19 bases between. Per germline, CDR1 WNHNN and CDR2 SYGVQD (reference sequence). The rearrangement joins TRBV10-1 to TRBJ2-7; TRBD1 might be the D (7 bases). Sequencing was done on a sample of peripheral blood. The clonotype was recovered from a man aged 30 to 45 with COVID-19, enrolled during active disease. In DNA form, the CDR3 reads TGCGCCATCGCAGGGGGGAACCTCATCTACGAGCAGTACTTC. Protein product: CAIAGGNLIYEQYF.